This T cell receptor beta chain appears in the sequencing data of a study of low-dose radiotherapy and immunotherapy resistance in tumors. Study-level background: For Cohort 1, fractions of 0.5 Gy were given every 2 weeks, reaching 6.5 Gy overall. A dose of 1 Gy per fraction every two weeks went to Cohort 2, totaling 13 Gy over 26 weeks. Every two weeks, cyclophosphamide 200 mg/m2 was infused one day before radiation plus immunotherapy.

This clonotype was picked up a small number of times. In germline, CDR1 is SGHRS, CDR2 YFSETQ. J gave up 2 bases and V 3 bases, and 2 bases lay outside the gene matches. This CDR3 spans 14 amino acids. TRAV- and TRBV-specific primers primed first-strand cDNA, covering alpha and beta chains. A roughly 21-cycle PCR with a constant-region primer and V-primer adapter amplified TCRs. TCRdb used MiXCR to reprocess the reads, holding one entry per CDR3 protein. The repertoire holds nearly 60,000 distinct CDR3 sequences, with about 23% as singletons. The time point was: after trial treatment. As to treatment: LDRT plus nivolumab, ipilimumab, low-dose cyclophosphamide and aspirin (RACIN trial).

The chain uses TRBV5-1 and TRBJ2-1; 7 nucleotides agree with TRBD1. The TCR comes from a male donor with prostate cancer. Source: PBMCs, taken after low-dose radiotherapy plus immunotherapy. The CDR3: CASSSDRAYNEQFF. The DNA for the CDR3 is TGCGCCAGCAGCTCAGACAGGGCCTACAATGAGCAGTTCTTC. The full variable domain, rest sourced from reference TRBV5-1 and TRBJ2-1, is KAGVTQTPRYLIKTRGQQVTLSCSPISGHRSVSWYQQTPGQGLQFLFEYFSETQRNKGNFPGRFSGRQFSNSRSEMNVSTLELGDSALYLCASSSDRAYNEQFFGPGTRLTVL.